Detailed here is one T cell receptor (beta chain). These data are taken from a study of blood T cell repertoires in COVID-19. Turning to the study itself: The origin of the acute and convalescent COVID-19 samples was the United States, Italy and Spain. In each case, the material was cDNA or gDNA derived from T cells, B-cell-depleted T cells, or PBMCs.

Produced via immunoSEQ multiplex PCR; TCRdb's table is partial and in-frame only. Among fewer than 250,000 clones listed, approximately 86% were seen once. The CDR3 length is 14 residues. V trimming: 2 bases; J trimming: 6 bases; junction bases outside the gene matches: 7. Germline V lookup: CDR1 SGHTA, CDR2 FQGTGA. This sequence was found in a man between 60 and 75 years old with acute or convalescent COVID-19. The rearrangement joins TRBV7-3 to TRBJ2-7; TRBD1 agrees at 7 bases. The material sequenced was peripheral blood. The CDR3 DNA is TGTGCCAGCAGCTTACGAAGGGGGCGTGGCGAGCAGTACTTC. It encodes CASSLRRGRGEQYF. Combining the CDR3 with reference TRBV7-3 and TRBJ2-7 gives the whole variable domain GAGVSQTPSNKVTEKGKYVELRCDPISGHTALYWYRQSLGQGPEFLIYFQGTGAADDSGLPNDRFFAVRPEGSVSTLKIQRTERGDSAVYLCASSLRRGRGEQYFGPGTRLTVT.